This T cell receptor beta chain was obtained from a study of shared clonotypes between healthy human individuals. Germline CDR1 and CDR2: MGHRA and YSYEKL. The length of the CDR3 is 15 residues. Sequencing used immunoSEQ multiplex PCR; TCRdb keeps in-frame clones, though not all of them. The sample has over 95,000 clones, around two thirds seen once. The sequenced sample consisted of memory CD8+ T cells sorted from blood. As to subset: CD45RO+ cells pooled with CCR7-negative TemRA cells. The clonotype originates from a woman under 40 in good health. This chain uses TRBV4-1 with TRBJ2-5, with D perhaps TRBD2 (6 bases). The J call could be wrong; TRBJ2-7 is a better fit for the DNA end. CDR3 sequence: CASSQEREAPYEQYF. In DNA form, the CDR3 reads TGCGCCAGCAGCCAAGAAAGGGAGGCTCCCTACGAGCAGTACTTC.